These 10 T cell receptor beta chains came from one sample sequenced in a study of T cell responses to AZD1222 COVID-19 vaccine. Only in-frame clones appear in the TCRdb table, and some are missing; sequencing was by immunoSEQ multiplex PCR. The table has tens of thousands of clones, 70% to 90% seen once. The sequencing used peripheral blood, collected on day 0 of AZD1222 vaccination. These receptor sequences come from an adult in good health.

This chain links TRBV27 with TRBJ1-6, with no clear D. Germline-derived CDR1 and CDR2 are MNHEY and SMNVEV (reference sequence). CDR3 length equals 13 residues. V was trimmed by 3 bases and J by 7 bases, leaving 7 bases between them. Here the CDR3 reads CASSFLTNSPLHF. The CDR3 region has the DNA TGTGCCAGCAGTTTCCTAACGAATTCACCCCTCCACTTT.

The chain couples TRBV11-1 to TRBJ2-5, with TRBD1 matching 9 bases. This CDR3 has 16 residues. Germline values: CDR1 SGHAT, CDR2 FQDESV (reference sequence). The trim removed 5 bases at V and 4 bases at J, leaving 11 bases unmatched. DNA for the CDR3: TGTGCCAGCAGCGATCGTGGACAGGGGCCGTCAGAGACCCAGTACTTC. Protein sequence: CASSDRGQGPSETQYF.

The V call is TRBV6-1, the J call TRBJ1-5, with 7 bases that match TRBD1. CDR3 size: 15 residues. Germline loops: CDR1 MNHNS, CDR2 SASEGT. The V and J ends lost 3 bases and 3 bases, in that order; junction bases with no gene match: 5. The CDR3 bases are TGTGCCAGCAGTGAGACGACAGGGATCAATCAGCCCCAGCATTTT. Its translation is CASSETTGINQPQHF.

This clone was counted once. The chain couples TRBV11-2 to TRBJ2-1; 10 bases match TRBD2. CDR3 length equals 15 residues. In germline, CDR1 is SGHAT, CDR2 FQNNGV. J was trimmed by 9 bases and V by 5 bases; bases with no gene match: 10. The DNA of the CDR3 is TGTGCCAGCAGCACCAGAGCGGGGGGGTTCAGTGAGCAGTTCTTC. It specifies CASSTRAGGFSEQFF.

The chain is built from TRBV27 and TRBJ2-5, with D unclear. The CDR3 is 11 residues long. Germline V lookup: CDR1 MNHEY, CDR2 SMNVEV (reference sequence). The V and J ends lost 4 bases and 1 base respectively, with 1 base between them. Here the CDR3 reads CASSSQETQYF. Here the CDR3 DNA reads TGTGCCAGCAGTTCCCAAGAGACCCAGTACTTC.

This rearrangement joins TRBV19 to TRBJ2-5; D remains ambiguous. This CDR3 has 12 residues. Germline loops: CDR1 LNHDA, CDR2 SQIVND (reference sequence). Trimming shortened V by 3 bases and J by 5 bases, and 7 bases separated the two germline ends. The CDR3 reads CASSIGGETQYF. The CDR3 DNA sequence: TGTGCCAGTAGTATTGGTGGCGAGACCCAGTACTTC.

The V gene is TRBV2, the J gene TRBJ2-7; no clear D. Germline assignment: CDR1 SNHLY and CDR2 FYNNEI. CDR3 length: 12 residues. V lost 4 bases, J lost 0 bases, and 4 bases lay in between. The CDR3 protein is CASSASSYEQYF. The CDR3 DNA reads TGTGCCAGCAGTGCCTCCTCCTACGAGCAGTACTTC. The full variable domain, completed using reference TRBV2 and TRBJ2-7, is EPEVTQTPSHQVTQMGQEVILRCVPISNHLYFYWYRQILGQKVEFLVSFYNNEISEKSEIFDDQFSVERPDGSNFTLKIRSTKLEDSAMYFCASSASSYEQYFGPGTRLTVT.

The V and J genes are TRBV6-5 and TRBJ2-5; tentatively, D is TRBD2 (5 bases). The CDR3 consists of 12 residues. V was shortened by 6 bases and J by 7 bases, with 12 bases between the two germline ends. Germline CDR1 and CDR2: MNHEY and SVGAGI. The CDR3 DNA reads TGTGCCAGCAGGAACCGACGGGGGACCCAGTACTTC. This encodes CASRNRRGTQYF.

The rearrangement uses TRBV30 and TRBJ1-4; perhaps TRBD1 as D (6 bases). CDR1 is GTSNPN and CDR2 is SVGIG in the germline V gene (reference sequence). V was shortened by 0 bases and J by 6 bases, with 11 bases between the two germline ends. The CDR3 spans 14 residues. The CDR3 DNA reads as TGTGCCTGGAGTGTCAACAGGGCCGATGAAAAACTGTTTTTT. Translation gives CAWSVNRADEKLFF.

There are a few counts of this clone. The chain uses TRBV30 and TRBJ2-2; TRBD1 agrees at 10 bases. The germline V gene encodes CDR1 GTSNPN and CDR2 SVGIG (reference sequence). J was trimmed by 5 bases and V by 5 bases; bases with no gene match: 5. This CDR3 has 14 amino acids. CDR3 region: CAWGRGQGTGELFF. CDR3 nucleotide sequence: TGTGCCTGGGGGCGGGGACAGGGGACCGGGGAGCTGTTTTTT.